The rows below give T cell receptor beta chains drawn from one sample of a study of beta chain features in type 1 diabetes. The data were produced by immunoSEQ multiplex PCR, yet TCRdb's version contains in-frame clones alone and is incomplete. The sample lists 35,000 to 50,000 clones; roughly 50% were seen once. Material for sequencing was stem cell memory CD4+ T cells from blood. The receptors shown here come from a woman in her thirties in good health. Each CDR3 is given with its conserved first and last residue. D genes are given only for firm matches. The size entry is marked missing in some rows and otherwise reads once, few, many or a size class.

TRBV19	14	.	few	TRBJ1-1	CASTFTGSDTEAFF	TGTGCCAGTACCTTCACAGGGTCCGACACTGAAGCTTTCTTT
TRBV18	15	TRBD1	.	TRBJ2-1	CASSPGQNTHNEQFF	TGTGCCAGCTCACCGGGACAGAATACACACAATGAGCAGTTCTTC
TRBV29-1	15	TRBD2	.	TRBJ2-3	CSVAISGTSTDTQYF	TGCAGCGTTGCCATAAGCGGGACGAGCACAGATACGCAGTATTTT
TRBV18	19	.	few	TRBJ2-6	CASSPTGSLDSSGANVLTF	TGTGCCAGCTCACCCACCGGTTCCCTCGACAGCTCTGGGGCCAACGTCCTGACTTTC
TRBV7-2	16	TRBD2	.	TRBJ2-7	CASSLSQASGSYEQYF	TGTGCCAGCAGCTTAAGTCAGGCTAGCGGGAGTTACGAGCAGTACTTC
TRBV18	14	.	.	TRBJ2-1	CATELASSYNEQFF	TGTGCCACCGAACTAGCCAGCTCCTACAATGAGCAGTTCTTC
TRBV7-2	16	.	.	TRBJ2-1	CASSLESGRSYNEQFF	TGTGCCAGCAGCTTAGAGAGCGGGCGGTCCTACAATGAGCAGTTCTTC
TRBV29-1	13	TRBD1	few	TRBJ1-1	CSVRGQADTEAFF	TGCAGCGTCCGGGGACAGGCAGACACTGAAGCTTTCTTT
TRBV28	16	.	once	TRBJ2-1	CASSSSVAERRNEQFF	TGTGCCAGCAGTTCAAGTGTAGCGGAAAGGAGGAATGAGCAGTTCTTC
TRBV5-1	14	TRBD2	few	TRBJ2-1	CASSPTSGLNEQFF	TGCGCCAGCAGCCCGACCTCGGGACTAAATGAGCAGTTCTTC
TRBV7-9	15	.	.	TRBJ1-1	CASSLVRVRDTEAFF	TGTGCCAGCAGCTTAGTCAGGGTTAGGGACACTGAAGCTTTCTTT
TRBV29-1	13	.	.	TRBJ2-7	CSVEGGSRLKQYF	TGCAGCGTTGAAGGGGGCTCGAGGCTAAAGCAGTACTTC
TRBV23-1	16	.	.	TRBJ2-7	CASSQLLRPGSYEQYF	TGCGCCAGCAGTCAACTGTTAAGGCCAGGGTCCTACGAGCAGTACTTC
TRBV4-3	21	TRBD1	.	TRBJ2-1	CASSQITTGQGILSSYNEQFF	TGCGCCAGCAGCCAGATCACAACGGGACAGGGGATATTGAGCTCCTACAATGAGCAGTTCTTC
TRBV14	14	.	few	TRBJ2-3	CASNRNAGTDTQYF	TGTGCCAGCAATCGGAACGCGGGCACAGATACGCAGTATTTT
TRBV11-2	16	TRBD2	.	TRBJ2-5	CASRRGGGLGKETQYF	TGTGCCAGCAGACGGGGAGGGGGACTAGGGAAAGAGACCCAGTACTTC
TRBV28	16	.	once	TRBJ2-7	CASSQLVGQDPFEQYF	TGTGCCAGCAGTCAACTGGTGGGGCAGGACCCCTTTGAGCAGTACTTC
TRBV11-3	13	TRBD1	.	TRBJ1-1	CASRGTADTEAFF	TGTGCCAGCAGGGGGACAGCGGACACTGAAGCTTTCTTT
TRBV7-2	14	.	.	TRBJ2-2	CASSYALRRGELFF	TGTGCCAGCAGCTACGCGCTACGGAGGGGGGAGCTGTTTTTT
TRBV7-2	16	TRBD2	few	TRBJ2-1	CASSTRLAGGYNEQFF	TGTGCCAGCAGCACCCGACTAGCGGGAGGGTACAATGAGCAGTTCTTC
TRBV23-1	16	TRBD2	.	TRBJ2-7	CASSHASGAGSYEQYF	TGCGCCAGCAGTCATGCCAGCGGGGCCGGCTCCTACGAGCAGTACTTC
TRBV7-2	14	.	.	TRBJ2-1	CASRPGSSYNEQFF	TGTGCCAGCAGACCGGGGAGCTCCTACAATGAGCAGTTCTTC
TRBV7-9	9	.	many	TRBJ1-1	CADGDEAFF	TGTGCCGACGGAGACGAAGCTTTCTTT
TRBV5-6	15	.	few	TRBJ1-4	CASSLMGTTNEKLFF	TGTGCCAGCAGCTTAATGGGCACAACTAATGAAAAACTGTTTTTT
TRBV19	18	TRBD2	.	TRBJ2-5	CASSARLGTSGRQETQYF	TGTGCCAGTAGTGCGAGACTTGGGACTAGCGGGAGACAAGAGACCCAGTACTTC
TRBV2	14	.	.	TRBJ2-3	CASRGRTATDTQYF	TGTGCCAGCAGGGGGAGAACAGCGACAGATACGCAGTATTTT
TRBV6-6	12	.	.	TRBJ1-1	CASTPLRSEAFF	TGTGCCAGCACCCCTCTCAGATCTGAAGCTTTCTTT
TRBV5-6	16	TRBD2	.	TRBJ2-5	CASSLILAALQETQYF	TGTGCCAGCAGCTTGATCCTAGCGGCGCTCCAAGAGACCCAGTACTTC
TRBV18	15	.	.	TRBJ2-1	CASSPQRGSDNEQFF	TGTGCCAGCTCACCACAACGGGGTTCCGACAATGAGCAGTTCTTC
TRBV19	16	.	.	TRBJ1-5	CASSIAQQGFLQPQHF	TGTGCCAGTAGTATAGCCCAACAGGGTTTTTTACAGCCCCAGCATTTT
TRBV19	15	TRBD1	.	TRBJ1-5	CASRSETGVNQPQHF	TGTGCCAGTAGGTCCGAGACAGGGGTCAATCAGCCCCAGCATTTT
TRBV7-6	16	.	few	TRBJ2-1	CASSSPSTGPYNEQFF	TGTGCCAGCAGCTCCCCTTCGACAGGTCCCTACAATGAGCAGTTCTTC
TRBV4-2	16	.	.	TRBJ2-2	CASSRPVTANTGELFF	TGTGCCAGCAGCCGACCCGTGACAGCGAACACCGGGGAGCTGTTTTTT
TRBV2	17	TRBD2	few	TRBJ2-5	CASSEGTSGRRLETQYF	TGTGCCAGCAGTGAAGGGACTAGCGGGAGGAGGTTGGAGACCCAGTACTTC
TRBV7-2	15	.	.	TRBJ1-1	CASSPWQGGGTEAFF	TGTGCCAGCAGCCCGTGGCAGGGAGGGGGCACTGAAGCTTTCTTT
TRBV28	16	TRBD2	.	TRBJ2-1	CASSLSAGVNYNEQFF	TGTGCCAGCAGTTTATCAGCGGGAGTGAACTACAATGAGCAGTTCTTC
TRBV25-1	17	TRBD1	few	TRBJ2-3	CASSELGGQGSTDTQYF	TGTGCCAGCAGTGAATTGGGGGGACAGGGGAGCACAGATACGCAGTATTTT
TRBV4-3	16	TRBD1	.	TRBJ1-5	CASSQVRGQSNQPQHF	TGCGCCAGCAGCCAAGTGCGGGGACAGAGCAATCAGCCCCAGCATTTT
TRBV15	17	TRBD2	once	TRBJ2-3	CATSRVRGSGSGDTQYF	TGTGCCACCAGCAGAGTGAGAGGTAGCGGGTCAGGAGATACGCAGTATTTT
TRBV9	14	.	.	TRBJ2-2	CASSVNSNTGELFF	TGTGCCAGCAGCGTAAACTCGAACACCGGGGAGCTGTTTTTT
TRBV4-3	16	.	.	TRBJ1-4	CASSQGTGRRDEKLFF	TGCGCCAGCAGCCAAGGAACGGGGAGGCGGGATGAAAAACTGTTTTTT
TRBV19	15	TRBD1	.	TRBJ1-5	CASARETGSNQPQHF	TGTGCCAGTGCCCGAGAGACAGGGAGCAATCAGCCCCAGCATTTT
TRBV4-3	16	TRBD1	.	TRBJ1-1	CASSHGTGRPNTEAFF	TGCGCCAGCAGCCACGGGACAGGGAGACCGAACACTGAAGCTTTCTTT
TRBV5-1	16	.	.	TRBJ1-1	CASSLGYRASNTEAFF	TGCGCCAGCAGCTTGGGATACAGGGCCTCGAACACTGAAGCTTTCTTT
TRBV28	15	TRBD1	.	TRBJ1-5	CASSLPTGNNQPQHF	TGTGCCAGCAGTTTGCCGACAGGGAACAATCAGCCCCAGCATTTT
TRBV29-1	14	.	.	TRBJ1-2	CSVETGSLNYGYTF	TGCAGCGTGGAAACAGGGAGTCTAAACTATGGCTACACCTTC
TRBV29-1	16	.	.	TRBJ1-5	CSVVTGGDARNQPQHF	TGCAGCGTTGTCACGGGAGGGGACGCTCGAAATCAGCCCCAGCATTTT
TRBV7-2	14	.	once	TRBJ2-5	CASSLTVAEETQYF	TGTGCCAGCAGCTTAACAGTGGCAGAAGAGACCCAGTACTTC
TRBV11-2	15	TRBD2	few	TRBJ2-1	CASTRTSGMYNEQFF	TGTGCCAGCACCCGGACTAGCGGGATGTACAATGAGCAGTTCTTC
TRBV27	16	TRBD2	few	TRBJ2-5	CASSLVSGSGRETQYF	TGTGCCAGCAGTTTAGTTAGCGGGAGTGGTAGGGAGACCCAGTACTTC
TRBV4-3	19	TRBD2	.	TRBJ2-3	CASSQDAMRGTGSTDTQYF	TGCGCCAGCAGCCAAGATGCAATGCGGGGGACGGGTAGCACAGATACGCAGTATTTT
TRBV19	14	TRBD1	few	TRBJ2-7	CASNPGQGNHEQYF	TGTGCCAGTAACCCGGGACAGGGGAACCACGAGCAGTACTTC
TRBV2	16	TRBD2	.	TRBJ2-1	CASNTLAGAKLNEQFF	TGTGCCAGCAACACCTTAGCGGGGGCAAAACTCAATGAGCAGTTCTTC